This TCR beta chain originates from a study of cytomegalovirus exposure and HLA in healthy donors. Turning to the study itself: The roughly 120 million unique TCR beta sequences, from about 170 million T cells, were found by an earlier analysis. Study outcomes and limitations: Most TCR sequences were rare, but some public TCRs occurred in many donors. A previous analysis found most TCR beta V segments productive roughly 87% or roughly 30% of the time.

As for this clone: Its specificity is unknown.

At the time of sampling, donors were nominally healthy, though unrecorded immune exposures were likely. Germline CDR1 MDHEN, CDR2 SYDVKM. This CDR3 spans 12 amino acids. V lost 7 bases to trimming and J lost 7 bases, with 11 bases between them. PCR involved 60 Vbeta and 13 Jbeta primers. Data came from immunoSEQ multiplex PCR; TCRdb stores just in-frame clones and leaves some out. Here the sample spans over 140,000 clones, approximately 82% being singletons. This chain uses TRBV28 with TRBJ1-5, with TRBD1 as a possible D gene (5 bases). Sequencing was performed on PBMCs. The TCR was taken from a man younger than 40 in good health and CMV-seropositive. The CDR3 DNA reads TGTGCCAGCACTCAGGGATCGCAGCCCCAGCATTTT. Translating it yields CASTQGSQPQHF.